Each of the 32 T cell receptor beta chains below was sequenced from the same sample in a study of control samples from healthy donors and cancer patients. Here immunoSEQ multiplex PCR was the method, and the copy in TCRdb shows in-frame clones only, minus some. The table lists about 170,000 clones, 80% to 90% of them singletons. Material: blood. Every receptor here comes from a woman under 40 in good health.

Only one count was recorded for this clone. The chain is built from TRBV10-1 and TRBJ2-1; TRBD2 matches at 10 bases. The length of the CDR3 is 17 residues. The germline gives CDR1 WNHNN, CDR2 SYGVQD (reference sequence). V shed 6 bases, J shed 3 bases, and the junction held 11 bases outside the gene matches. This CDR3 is CASSGKPLAGDYNEQFF. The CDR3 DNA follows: TGCGCCAGCAGCGGCAAACCTCTAGCGGGGGACTACAATGAGCAGTTCTTC.

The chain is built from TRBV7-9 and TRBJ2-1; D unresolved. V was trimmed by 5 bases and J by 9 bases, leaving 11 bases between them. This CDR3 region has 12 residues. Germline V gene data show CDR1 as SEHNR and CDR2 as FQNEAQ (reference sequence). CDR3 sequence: CASSLVTTEQFF. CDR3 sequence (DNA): TGTGCCAGCAGCCTCGTCACAACTGAGCAGTTCTTC. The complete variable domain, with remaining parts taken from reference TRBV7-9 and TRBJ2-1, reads DTGVSQNPRHKITKRGQNVTFRCDPISEHNRLYWYRQTLGQGPEFLTYFQNEAQLEKSRLLSDRFSAERPKGSFSTLEIQRTEQGDSAMYLCASSLVTTEQFFGPGTRLTVL.

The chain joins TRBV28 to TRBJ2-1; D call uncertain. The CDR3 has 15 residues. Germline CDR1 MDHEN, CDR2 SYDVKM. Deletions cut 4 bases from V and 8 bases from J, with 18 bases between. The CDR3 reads CASSWPPLSSHEQFF. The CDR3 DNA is TGTGCCAGCAGTTGGCCCCCCCTTTCGTCGCATGAGCAGTTCTTC. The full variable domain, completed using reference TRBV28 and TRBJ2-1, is DVKVTQSSRYLVKRTGEKVFLECVQDMDHENMFWYRQDPGLGLRLIYFSYDVKMKEKGDIPEGYSVSREKKERFSLILESASTNQTSMYLCASSWPPLSSHEQFFGPGTRLTVL.

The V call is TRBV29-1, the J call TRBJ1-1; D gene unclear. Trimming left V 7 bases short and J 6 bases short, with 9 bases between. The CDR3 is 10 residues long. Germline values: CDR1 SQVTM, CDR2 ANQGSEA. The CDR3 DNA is TGCAGCGGACAAACAGCTGAAGCTTTCTTT. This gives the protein CSGQTAEAFF.

The CDR3 reads CASSEVGAAYVGYTF. CDR3 sequence (DNA): TGTGCCAGCAGTGAAGTTGGGGCCGCCTATGTAGGCTACACCTTC. The chain combines TRBV2 with TRBJ1-2, with a weak D call TRBD1 (5 bases). This CDR3 is 15 amino acids long. Germline CDR1 reads SNHLY; CDR2 reads FYNNEI. Trimming removed 1 base at V and 8 bases at J, with 17 bases between.

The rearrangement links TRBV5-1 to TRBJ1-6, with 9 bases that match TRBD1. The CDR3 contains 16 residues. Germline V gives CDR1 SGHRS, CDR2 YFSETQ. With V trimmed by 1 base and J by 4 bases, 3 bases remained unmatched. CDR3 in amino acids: CASSLIGTGYNSPLHF. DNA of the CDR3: TGCGCCAGCAGCTTGATTGGGACAGGGTATAATTCACCCCTCCACTTT.

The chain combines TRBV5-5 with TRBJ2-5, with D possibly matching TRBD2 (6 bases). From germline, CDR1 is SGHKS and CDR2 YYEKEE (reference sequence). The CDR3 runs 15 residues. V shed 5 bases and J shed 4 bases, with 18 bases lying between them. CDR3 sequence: CASRRQWQEGETQYF. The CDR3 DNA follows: TGTGCCAGCAGACGCCAGTGGCAGGAGGGAGAGACCCAGTACTTC.

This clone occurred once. The CDR3 DNA reads TGTGCCAGCAGCTTCCGACCGGGGGTTTATCCCTACGAGCAGTACGTC. As protein: CASSFRPGVYPYEQYV. J is TRBJ2-7 and V is TRBV5-6, with TRBD2 as a possible D gene (6 bases). This CDR3 is 16 amino acids long. Trimming left V 2 bases short and J 2 bases short, with 17 bases between. CDR1 is SGHDT and CDR2 is YYEEEE in the germline V gene.

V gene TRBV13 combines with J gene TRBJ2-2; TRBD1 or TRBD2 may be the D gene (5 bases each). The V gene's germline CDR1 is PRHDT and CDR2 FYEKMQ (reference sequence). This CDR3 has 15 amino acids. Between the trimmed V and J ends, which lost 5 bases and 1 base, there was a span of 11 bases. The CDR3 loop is CASSRWGMNTGELFF. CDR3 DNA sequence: TGTGCCAGCAGCCGCTGGGGGATGAACACCGGGGAGCTGTTTTTT.

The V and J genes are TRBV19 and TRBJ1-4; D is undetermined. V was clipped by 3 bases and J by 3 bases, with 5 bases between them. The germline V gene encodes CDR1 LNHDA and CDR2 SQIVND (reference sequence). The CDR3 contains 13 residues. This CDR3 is CASSMAANEKLFF. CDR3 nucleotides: TGTGCCAGTAGTATGGCTGCTAATGAAAAACTGTTTTTT.

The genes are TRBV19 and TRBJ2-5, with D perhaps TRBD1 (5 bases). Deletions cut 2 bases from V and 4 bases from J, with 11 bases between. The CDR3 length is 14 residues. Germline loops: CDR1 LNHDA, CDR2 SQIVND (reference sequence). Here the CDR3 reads CASSIKPGRETQYF. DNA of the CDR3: TGTGCCAGTAGTATAAAGCCAGGGCGAGAGACCCAGTACTTC.

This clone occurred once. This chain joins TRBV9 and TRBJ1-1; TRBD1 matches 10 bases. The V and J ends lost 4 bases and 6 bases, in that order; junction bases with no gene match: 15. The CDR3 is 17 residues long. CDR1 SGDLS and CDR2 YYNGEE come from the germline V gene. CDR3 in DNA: TGTGCCAGCAGCCTAATTGGGGGACAGGGGCATTCGCCTGAAGCTTTCTTT. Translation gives CASSLIGGQGHSPEAFF. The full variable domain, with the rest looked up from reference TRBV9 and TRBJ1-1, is DSGVTQTPKHLITATGQRVTLRCSPRSGDLSVYWYQQSLDQGLQFLIQYYNGEERAKGNILERFSAQQFPDLHSELNLSSLELGDSALYFCASSLIGGQGHSPEAFFGQGTRLTVV.

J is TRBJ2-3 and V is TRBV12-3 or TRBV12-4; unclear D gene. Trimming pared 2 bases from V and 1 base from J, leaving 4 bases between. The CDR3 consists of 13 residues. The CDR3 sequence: CASSLTGTDTQYF. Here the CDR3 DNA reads TGTGCCAGCAGTTTAACAGGCACAGATACGCAGTATTTT.

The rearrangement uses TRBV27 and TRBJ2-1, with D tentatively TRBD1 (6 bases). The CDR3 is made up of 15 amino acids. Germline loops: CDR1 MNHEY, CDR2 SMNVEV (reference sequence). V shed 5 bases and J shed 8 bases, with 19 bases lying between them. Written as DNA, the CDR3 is TGTGCCAGCAGTCTACAGGGAGCCGCCTGGGATGAGCAGTTCTTC. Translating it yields CASSLQGAAWDEQFF.

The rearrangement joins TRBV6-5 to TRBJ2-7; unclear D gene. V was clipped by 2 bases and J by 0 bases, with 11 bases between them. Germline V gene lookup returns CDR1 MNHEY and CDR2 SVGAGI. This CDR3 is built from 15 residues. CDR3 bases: TGTGCCAGCAGTTACAGGTCCGACTCCTCCTACGAGCAGTACGTC. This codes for CASSYRSDSSYEQYV.

The chain's CDR3 is CASTPPDRYEQYV. CDR3 DNA sequence: TGTGCCAGCACCCCCCCCGACAGGTACGAGCAGTACGTC. J is TRBJ2-7 and V is TRBV6-5; possibly TRBD1 for D (6 bases). The CDR3 contains 13 residues. Germline V CDR1 and CDR2: MNHEY, SVGAGI. V lost 7 bases and J lost 4, with 14 bases in between.

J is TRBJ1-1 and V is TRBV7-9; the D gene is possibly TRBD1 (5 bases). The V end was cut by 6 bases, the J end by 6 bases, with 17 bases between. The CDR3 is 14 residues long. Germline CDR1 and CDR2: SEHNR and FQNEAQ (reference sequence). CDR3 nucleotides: TGTGCCAGCAGTCTTTCCAGGGCCACGGCTGAAGCTTTCTTT. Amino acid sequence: CASSLSRATAEAFF.

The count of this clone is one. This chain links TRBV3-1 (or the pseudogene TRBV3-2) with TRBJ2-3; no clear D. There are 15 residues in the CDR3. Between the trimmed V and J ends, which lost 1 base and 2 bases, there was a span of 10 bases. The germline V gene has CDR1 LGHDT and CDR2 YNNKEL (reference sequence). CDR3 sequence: CASSQGRTYTDTQYF. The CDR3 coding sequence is TGTGCCAGCAGCCAAGGTAGGACCTACACAGATACGCAGTATTTT.

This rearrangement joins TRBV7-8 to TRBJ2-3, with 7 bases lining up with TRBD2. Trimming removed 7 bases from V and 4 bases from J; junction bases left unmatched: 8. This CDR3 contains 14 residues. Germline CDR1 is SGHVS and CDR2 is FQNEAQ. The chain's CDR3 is CASTVTGGADTQYF. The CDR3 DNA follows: TGTGCCAGCACGGTAACGGGGGGAGCAGATACGCAGTATTTT.

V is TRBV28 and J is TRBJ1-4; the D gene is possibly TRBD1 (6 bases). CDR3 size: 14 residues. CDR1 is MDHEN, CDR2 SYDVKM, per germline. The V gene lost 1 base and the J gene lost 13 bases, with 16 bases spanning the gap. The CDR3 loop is CASSLLEQGVILFF. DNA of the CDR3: TGTGCCAGCAGTTTATTAGAACAGGGAGTAATACTGTTTTTT.

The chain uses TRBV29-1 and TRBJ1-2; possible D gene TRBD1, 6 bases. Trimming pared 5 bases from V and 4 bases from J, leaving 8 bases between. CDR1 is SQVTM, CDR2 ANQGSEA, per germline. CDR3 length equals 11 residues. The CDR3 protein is CSVRTAYGYTF. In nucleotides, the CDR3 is TGCAGCGTTCGGACAGCCTATGGCTACACCTTC.

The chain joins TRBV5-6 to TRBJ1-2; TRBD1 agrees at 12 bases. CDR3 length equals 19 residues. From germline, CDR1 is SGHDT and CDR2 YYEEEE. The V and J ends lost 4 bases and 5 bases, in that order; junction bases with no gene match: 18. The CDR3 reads CASSPPPGTGGLSGYGYTF. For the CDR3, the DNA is TGTGCCAGCAGCCCCCCTCCAGGGACAGGGGGCCTGTCCGGGTATGGCTACACCTTC.

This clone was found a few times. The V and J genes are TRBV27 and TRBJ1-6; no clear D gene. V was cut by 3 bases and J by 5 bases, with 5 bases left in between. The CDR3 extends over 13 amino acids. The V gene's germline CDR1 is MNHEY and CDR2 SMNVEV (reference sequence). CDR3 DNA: TGTGCCAGCAGTTTTCAGGATAATTCACCCCTCCACTTT. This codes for CASSFQDNSPLHF.

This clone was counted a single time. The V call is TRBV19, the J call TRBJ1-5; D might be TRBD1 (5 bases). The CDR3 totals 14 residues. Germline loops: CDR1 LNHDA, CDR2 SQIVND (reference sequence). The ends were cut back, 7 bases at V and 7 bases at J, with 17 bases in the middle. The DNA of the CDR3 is TGTGCCAGTACCTACAGCGGGGGGGGACAGCCCCAGCATTTT. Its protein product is CASTYSGGGQPQHF.

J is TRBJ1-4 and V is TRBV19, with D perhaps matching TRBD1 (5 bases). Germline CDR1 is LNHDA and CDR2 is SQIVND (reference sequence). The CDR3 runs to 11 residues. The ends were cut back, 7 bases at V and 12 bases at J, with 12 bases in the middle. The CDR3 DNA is TGTGCCAGTACCCCCGGGGCGGAACTGTTTTTT. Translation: CASTPGAELFF.

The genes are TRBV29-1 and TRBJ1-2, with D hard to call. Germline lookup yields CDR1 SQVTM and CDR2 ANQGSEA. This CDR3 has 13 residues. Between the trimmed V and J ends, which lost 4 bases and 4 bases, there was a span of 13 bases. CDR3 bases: TGCAGCGTTGGTGGCTCGTCGACCTATGGCTACACCTTC. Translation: CSVGGSSTYGYTF.

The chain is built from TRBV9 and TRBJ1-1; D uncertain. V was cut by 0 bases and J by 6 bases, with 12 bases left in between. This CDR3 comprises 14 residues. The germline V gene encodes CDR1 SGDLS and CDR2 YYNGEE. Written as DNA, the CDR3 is TGTGCCAGCAGCGTAGGGGGTTTTGGAGCTGAAGCTTTCTTT. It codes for CASSVGGFGAEAFF.

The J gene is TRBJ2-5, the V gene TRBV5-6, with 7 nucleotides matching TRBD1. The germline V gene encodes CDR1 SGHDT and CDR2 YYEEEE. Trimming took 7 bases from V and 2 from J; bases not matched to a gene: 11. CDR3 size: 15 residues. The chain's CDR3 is CASGGLTGRQETQYF. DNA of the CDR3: TGTGCCAGCGGGGGCCTGACAGGGCGTCAAGAGACCCAGTACTTC.

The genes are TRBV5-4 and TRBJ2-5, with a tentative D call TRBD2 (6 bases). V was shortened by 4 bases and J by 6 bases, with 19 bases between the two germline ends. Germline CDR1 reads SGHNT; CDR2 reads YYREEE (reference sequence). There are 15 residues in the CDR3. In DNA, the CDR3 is TGTGCCAGCAGCCCTACCCAGACCCGGGAGAAGACCCAGTACTTC. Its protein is CASSPTQTREKTQYF. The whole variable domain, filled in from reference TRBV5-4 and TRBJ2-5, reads ETGVTQSPTHLIKTRGQQVTLRCSSQSGHNTVSWYQQALGQGPQFIFQYYREEENGRGNFPPRFSGLQFPNYSSELNVNALELDDSALYLCASSPTQTREKTQYFGPGTRLLVL.

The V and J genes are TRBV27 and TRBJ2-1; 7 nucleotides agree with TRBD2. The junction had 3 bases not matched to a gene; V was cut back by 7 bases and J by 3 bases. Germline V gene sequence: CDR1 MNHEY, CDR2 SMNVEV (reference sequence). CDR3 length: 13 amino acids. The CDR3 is CASNGGGYNEQFF. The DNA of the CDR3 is TGTGCCAGCAATGGGGGGGGCTACAATGAGCAGTTCTTC.

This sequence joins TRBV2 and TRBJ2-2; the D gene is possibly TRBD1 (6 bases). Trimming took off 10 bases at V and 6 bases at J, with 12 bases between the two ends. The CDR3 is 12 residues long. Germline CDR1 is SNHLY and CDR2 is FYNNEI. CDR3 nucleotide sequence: TGTGCCATGACAGGAAAGGCCGGGGAGCTGTTTTTT. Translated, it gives CAMTGKAGELFF.

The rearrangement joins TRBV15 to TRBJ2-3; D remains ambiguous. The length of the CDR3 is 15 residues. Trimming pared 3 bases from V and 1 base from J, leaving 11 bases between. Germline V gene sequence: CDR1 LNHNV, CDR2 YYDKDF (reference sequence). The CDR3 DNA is TGTGCCACCAGCAGGAGATATTTAGGCACAGATACGCAGTATTTT. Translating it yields CATSRRYLGTDTQYF.